The TCR beta chain under discussion was sequenced for a study of tissue T cells after allogeneic stem cell transplantation. Germline lookup yields CDR1 SGHND and CDR2 FRSKSL. The V segment lost 5 bases and the J segment 4 bases; nucleotides outside the gene matches: 3. This CDR3 is 13 amino acids long. This clone is categorized as medium-sized. Gene names and germline refer to mouse. The read ends 1 residue shy of where the CDR3 ends; the end is completed using the germline J gene. Specified time point: mouse harvest day 14 after allogeneic transplant. Each mouse received 10^7 T-cell-depleted marrow cells plus 10^6 splenic CD5+ T cells by tail vein. Clones were sequenced by immunoSEQ multiplex PCR, and TCRdb holds only the in-frame ones, with some missing. The sample has several thousand clones, about 40% seen once.

Sequencing was done on a sample of gut tissue. The receptor was derived from a female BALB/c mouse given C57BL/6 T cells with graft-versus-host disease after an allogeneic hematopoietic cell transplant. The chain couples TRBV15 to TRBJ2-7; TRBD2 matches 9 bases. The DNA read from the CDR3 is TGTGCCAGCAGTCGGGACTGGGAGTATGAACAGTAC. This sequence encodes CASSRDWEYEQY. Given in full, the CDR3 is CASSRDWEYEQYF. Together with reference TRBV15 and TRBJ2-7, the CDR3 gives the full variable domain: DAGVTQTPRHEVAEKGQTIILKCEPVSGHNDLFWYRQTKIQGLELLSYFRSKSLMEDGGAFKDRFKAEMLNSSFSTLKIQPTEPKDSAVYLCASSRDWEYEQYFGPGTRLTVL.